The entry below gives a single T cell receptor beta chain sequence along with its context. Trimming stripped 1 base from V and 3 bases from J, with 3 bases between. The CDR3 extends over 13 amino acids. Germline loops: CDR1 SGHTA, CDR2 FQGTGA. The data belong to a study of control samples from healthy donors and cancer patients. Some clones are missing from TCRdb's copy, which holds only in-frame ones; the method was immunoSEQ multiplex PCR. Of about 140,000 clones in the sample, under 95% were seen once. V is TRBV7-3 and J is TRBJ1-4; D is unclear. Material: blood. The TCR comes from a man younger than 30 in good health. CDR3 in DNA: TGTGCCAGCAGCTTAAGGGCTAATGAAAAACTGTTTTTT. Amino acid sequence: CASSLRANEKLFF.